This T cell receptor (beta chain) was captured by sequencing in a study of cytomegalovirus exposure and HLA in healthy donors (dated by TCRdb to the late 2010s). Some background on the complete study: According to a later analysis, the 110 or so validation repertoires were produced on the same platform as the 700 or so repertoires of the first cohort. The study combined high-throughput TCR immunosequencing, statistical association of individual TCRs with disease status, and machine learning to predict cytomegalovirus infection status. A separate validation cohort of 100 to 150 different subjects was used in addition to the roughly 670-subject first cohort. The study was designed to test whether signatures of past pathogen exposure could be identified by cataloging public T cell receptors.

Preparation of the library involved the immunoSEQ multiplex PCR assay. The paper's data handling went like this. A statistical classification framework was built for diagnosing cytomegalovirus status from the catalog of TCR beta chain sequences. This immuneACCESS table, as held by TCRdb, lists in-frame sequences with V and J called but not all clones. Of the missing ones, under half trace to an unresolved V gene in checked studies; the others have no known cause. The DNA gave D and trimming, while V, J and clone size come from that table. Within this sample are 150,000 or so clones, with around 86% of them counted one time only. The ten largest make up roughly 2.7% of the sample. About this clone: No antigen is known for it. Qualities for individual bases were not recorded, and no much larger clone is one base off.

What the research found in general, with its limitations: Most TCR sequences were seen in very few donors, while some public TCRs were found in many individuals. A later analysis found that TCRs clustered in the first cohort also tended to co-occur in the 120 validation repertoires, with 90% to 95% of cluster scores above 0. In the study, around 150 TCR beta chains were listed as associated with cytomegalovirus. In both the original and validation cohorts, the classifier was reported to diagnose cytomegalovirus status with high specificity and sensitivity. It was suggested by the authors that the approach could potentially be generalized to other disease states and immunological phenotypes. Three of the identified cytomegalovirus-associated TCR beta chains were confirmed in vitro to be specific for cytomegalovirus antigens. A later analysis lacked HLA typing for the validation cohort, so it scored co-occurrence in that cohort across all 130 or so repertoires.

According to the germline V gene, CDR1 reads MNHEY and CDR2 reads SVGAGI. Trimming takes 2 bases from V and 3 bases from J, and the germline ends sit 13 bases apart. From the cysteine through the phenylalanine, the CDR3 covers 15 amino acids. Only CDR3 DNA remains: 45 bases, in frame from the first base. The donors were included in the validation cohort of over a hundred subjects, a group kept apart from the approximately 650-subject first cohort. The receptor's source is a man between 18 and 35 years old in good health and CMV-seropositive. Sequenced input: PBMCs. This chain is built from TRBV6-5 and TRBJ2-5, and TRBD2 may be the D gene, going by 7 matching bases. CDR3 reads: CASSYGGGGKETQYF. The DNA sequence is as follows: TGTGCCAGCAGTTACGGGGGAGGGGGAAAAGAGACCCAGTACTTC.